In its sample, the clone carrying this T cell receptor (beta chain) was seen once. Its antigen is unknown. The data were obtained in a study of T cells after posttransplantation cyclophosphamide. Cells defined as naive were viable CD3+CD4+ or CD3+CD8+ and CCR7+CD45RA+CD45RO-CD95-CD27+CD28+. On the day of bone marrow donation, the related graft donor provided peripheral blood. Trimming took off 5 bases at V and 12 bases at J, with 20 bases between the two ends. The length of the CDR3 is 14 residues. The germline CDR1 and CDR2 sequences are SNHLY and FYNNEI. Study-wide points: Skin or GI-infiltrating T cells shared few TRB sequences with blood. TRB clonality was highly associated with recipient CMV seropositivity and reactivation. Later post-transplant blood repertoires were often dominated by donor CD8+ memory clones.

Profiled with immunoSEQ multiplex PCR; TCRdb holds only in-frame clones, not every one. The table includes roughly 23,000 clones, around 97% detected once. This clonotype was sampled from a man aged 50-59 years in good health, CMV-negative, and a related stem cell transplant donor. What was sequenced was naive CD4+ T cells sorted from PBMCs. The rearrangement joins TRBV2 to TRBJ2-1; the D gene is possibly TRBD2 (6 bases). The CDR3 DNA is TGTGCCAGCAGTCCTCAGGAGGGGCGGAGGGGGCAGTTCTTC. The encoded protein is CASSPQEGRRGQFF. Using reference TRBV2 and TRBJ2-1 for the parts outside the CDR3, the full variable domain is EPEVTQTPSHQVTQMGQEVILRCVPISNHLYFYWYRQILGQKVEFLVSFYNNEISEKSEIFDDQFSVERPDGSNFTLKIRSTKLEDSAMYFCASSPQEGRRGQFFGPGTRLTVL.